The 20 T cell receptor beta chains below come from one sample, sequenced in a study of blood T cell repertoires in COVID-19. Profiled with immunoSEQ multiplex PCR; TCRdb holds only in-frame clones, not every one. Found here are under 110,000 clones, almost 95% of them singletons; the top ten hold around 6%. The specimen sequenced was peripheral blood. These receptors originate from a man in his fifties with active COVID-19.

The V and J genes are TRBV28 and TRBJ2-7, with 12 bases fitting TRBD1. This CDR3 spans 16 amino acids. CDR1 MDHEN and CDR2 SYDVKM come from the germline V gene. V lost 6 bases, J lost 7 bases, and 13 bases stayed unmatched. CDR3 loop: CASRHIGTGGSGEQYF. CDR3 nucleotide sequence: TGTGCCAGCAGACATATTGGGACAGGGGGCTCGGGGGAGCAGTACTTC.

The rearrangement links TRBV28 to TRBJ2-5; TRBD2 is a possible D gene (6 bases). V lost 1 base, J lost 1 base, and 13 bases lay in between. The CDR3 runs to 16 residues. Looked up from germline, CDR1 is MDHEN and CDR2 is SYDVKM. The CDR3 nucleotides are TGTGCCAGCAGTTTATCCTCCGGGACTGGCCAAGAGACCCAGTACTTC. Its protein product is CASSLSSGTGQETQYF.

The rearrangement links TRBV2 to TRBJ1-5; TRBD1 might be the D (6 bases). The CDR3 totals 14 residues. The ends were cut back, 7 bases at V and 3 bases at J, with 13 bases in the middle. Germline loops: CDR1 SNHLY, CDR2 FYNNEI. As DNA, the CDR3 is TGTGCCAGCACTTTAAACAGGGTCAATCAGCCCCAGCATTTT. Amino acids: CASTLNRVNQPQHF.

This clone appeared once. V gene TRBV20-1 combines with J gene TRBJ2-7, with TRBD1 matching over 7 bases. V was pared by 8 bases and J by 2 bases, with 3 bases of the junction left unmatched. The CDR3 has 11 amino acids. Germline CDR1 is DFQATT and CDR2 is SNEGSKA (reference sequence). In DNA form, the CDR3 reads TGCAGTTCGACAGGGACCTACGAGCAGTACTTC. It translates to CSSTGTYEQYF.

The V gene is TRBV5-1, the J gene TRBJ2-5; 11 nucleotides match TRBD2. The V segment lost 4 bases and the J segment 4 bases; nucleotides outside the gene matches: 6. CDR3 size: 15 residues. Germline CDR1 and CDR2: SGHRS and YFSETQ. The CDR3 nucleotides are TGCGCCAGCAGCGTGACTAGCGGGAACCTAGAGACCCAGTACTTC. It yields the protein CASSVTSGNLETQYF.

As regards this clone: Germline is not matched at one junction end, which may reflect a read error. CDR3 loop: CASSLAGGLDEQYF. Written as DNA, the CDR3 is TGTGCCAGCAGTTTAGCGGGAGGGCTGGACGAGCAGTACTTC. The chain links TRBV11-2 to TRBJ2-7; 11 bases align to TRBD2. From germline, CDR1 is SGHAT and CDR2 FQNNGV. The CDR3 sequence is 14 residues long.

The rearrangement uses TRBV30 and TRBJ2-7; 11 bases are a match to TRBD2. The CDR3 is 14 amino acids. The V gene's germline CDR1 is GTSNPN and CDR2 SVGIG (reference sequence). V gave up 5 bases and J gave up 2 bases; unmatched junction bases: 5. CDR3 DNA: TGTGCCTGGGCCGGGACTAGCGGAACCTACGAGCAGTACTTC. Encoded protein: CAWAGTSGTYEQYF.

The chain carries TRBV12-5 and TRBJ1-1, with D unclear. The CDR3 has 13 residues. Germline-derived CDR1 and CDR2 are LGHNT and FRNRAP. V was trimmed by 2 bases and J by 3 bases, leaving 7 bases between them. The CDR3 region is CASGLREDTEAFF. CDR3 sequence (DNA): TGTGCTAGTGGTTTGAGGGAGGACACTGAAGCTTTCTTT.

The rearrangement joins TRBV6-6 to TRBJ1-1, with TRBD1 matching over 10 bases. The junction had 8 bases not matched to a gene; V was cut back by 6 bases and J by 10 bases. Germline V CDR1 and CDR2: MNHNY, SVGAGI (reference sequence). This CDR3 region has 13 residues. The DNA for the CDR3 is TGTGCCAGCAGCCCTCCGGGACAGGGGAGAGCTTTCTTT. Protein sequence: CASSPPGQGRAFF.

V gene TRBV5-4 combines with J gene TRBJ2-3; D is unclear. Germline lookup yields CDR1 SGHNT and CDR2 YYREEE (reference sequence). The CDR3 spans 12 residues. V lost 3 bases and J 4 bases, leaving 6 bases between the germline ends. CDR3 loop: CASSSAADTQYF. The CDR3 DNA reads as TGTGCCAGCAGCTCGGCGGCAGATACGCAGTATTTT.

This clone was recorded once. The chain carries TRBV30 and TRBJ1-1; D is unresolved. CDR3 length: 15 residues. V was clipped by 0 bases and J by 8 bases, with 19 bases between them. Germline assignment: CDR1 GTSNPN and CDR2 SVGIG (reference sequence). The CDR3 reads CAWSVLGDHPTEAFF. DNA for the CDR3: TGTGCCTGGAGTGTACTAGGAGACCACCCAACAGAAGCTTTCTTT.

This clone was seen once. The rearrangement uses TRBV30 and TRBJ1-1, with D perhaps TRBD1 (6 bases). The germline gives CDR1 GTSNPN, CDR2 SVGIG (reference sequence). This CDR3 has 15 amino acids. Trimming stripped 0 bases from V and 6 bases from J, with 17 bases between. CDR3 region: CAWSVQGQGRPEAFF. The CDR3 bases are TGTGCCTGGAGTGTACAAGGCCAGGGGCGGCCTGAAGCTTTCTTT.

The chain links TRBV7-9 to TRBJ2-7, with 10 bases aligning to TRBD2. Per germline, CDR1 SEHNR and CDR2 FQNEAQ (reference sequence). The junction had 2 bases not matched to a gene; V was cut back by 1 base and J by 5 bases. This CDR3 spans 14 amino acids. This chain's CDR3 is CASSLGLAGDEQYF. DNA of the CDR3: TGTGCCAGCAGCTTAGGCCTAGCGGGAGACGAGCAGTACTTC.

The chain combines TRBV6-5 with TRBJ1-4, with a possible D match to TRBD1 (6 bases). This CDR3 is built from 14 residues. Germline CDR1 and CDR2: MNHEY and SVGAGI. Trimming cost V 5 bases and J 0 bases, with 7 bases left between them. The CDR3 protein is CASSRTATNEKLFF. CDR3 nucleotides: TGTGCCAGCAGTAGGACAGCAACTAATGAAAAACTGTTTTTT.

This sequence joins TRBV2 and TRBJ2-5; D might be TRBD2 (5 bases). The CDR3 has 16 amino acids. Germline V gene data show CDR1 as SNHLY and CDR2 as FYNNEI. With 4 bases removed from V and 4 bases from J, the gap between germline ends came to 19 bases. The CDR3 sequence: CASSGRSKGEGETQYF. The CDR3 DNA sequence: TGTGCCAGCAGTGGTAGATCTAAGGGTGAGGGAGAGACCCAGTACTTC.

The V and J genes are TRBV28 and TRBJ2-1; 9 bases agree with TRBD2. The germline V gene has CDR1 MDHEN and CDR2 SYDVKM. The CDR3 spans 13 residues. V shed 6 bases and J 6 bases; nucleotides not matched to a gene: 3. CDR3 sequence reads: CASRGGRANEQFF. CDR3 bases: TGTGCCAGCAGGGGCGGGAGGGCCAATGAGCAGTTCTTC.

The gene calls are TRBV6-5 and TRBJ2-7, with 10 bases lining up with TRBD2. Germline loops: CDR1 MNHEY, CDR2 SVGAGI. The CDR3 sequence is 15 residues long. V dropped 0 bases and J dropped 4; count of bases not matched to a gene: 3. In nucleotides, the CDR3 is TGTGCCAGCAGTTACTCGAGGACTAGCGGTTACGAGCAGTACTTC. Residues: CASSYSRTSGYEQYF.

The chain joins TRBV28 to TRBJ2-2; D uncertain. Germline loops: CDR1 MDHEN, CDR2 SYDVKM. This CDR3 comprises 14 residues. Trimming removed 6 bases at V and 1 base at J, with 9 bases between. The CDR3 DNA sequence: TGTGCCAGCAGAATCGGCGGGAACACCGGGGAGCTGTTTTTT. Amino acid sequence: CASRIGGNTGELFF.

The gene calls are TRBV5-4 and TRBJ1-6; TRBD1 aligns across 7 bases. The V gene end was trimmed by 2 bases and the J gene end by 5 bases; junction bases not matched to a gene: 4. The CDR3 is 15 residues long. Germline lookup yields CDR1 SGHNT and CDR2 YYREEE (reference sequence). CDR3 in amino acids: CASSFSTGNNSPLHF. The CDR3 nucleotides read TGTGCCAGCAGCTTTTCGACAGGGAATAATTCACCCCTCCACTTT.

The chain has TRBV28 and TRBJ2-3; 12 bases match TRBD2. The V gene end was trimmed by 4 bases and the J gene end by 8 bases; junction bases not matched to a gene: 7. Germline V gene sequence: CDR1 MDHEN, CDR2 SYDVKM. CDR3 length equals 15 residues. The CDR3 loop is CASSWTSGIVVTQYF. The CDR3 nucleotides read TGTGCCAGCAGTTGGACTAGCGGGATAGTAGTTACGCAGTATTTT. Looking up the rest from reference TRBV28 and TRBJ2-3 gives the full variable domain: DVKVTQSSRYLVKRTGEKVFLECVQDMDHENMFWYRQDPGLGLRLIYFSYDVKMKEKGDIPEGYSVSREKKERFSLILESASTNQTSMYLCASSWTSGIVVTQYFGPGTRLTVL.